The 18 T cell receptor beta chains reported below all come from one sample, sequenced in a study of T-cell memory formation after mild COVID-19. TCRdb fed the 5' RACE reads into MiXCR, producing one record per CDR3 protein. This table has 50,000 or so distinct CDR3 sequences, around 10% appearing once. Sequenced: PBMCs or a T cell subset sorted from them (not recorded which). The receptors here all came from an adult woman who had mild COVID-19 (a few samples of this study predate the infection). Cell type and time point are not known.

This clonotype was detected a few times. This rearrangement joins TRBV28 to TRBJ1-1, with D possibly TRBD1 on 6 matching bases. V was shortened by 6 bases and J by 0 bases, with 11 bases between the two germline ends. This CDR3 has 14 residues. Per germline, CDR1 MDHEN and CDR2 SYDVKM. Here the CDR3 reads CASRLQGLNTEAFF. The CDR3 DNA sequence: TGTGCCAGCAGGCTCCAGGGGTTGAACACTGAAGCTTTCTTT.

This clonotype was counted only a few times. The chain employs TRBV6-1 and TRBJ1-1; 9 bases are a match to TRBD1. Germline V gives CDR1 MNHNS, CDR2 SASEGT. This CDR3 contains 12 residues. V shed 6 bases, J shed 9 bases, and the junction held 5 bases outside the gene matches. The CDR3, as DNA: TGTGCCAGCAGACAGGGACAGGGAAAAGCTTTCTTT. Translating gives CASRQGQGKAFF.

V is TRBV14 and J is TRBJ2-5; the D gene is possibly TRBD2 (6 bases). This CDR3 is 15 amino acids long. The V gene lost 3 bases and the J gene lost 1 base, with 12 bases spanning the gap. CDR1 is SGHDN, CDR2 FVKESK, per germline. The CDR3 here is CASSQYGLLQETQYF. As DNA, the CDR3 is TGTGCCAGCAGCCAGTACGGACTACTCCAAGAGACCCAGTACTTC.

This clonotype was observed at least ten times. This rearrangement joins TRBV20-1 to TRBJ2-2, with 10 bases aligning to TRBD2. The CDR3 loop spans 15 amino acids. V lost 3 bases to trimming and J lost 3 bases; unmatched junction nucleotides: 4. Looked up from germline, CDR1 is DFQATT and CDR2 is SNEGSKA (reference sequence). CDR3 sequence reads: CSARASGSDTGELFF. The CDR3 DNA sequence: TGCAGTGCTAGGGCTAGCGGGAGCGACACCGGGGAGCTGTTTTTT.

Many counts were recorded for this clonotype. CDR3 protein: CASSLGRRTGSYEQYF. The CDR3 region has the DNA TGTGCCAGCAGCTTGGGGCGGAGGACAGGGTCCTACGAGCAGTACTTC. V gene TRBV5-6 combines with J gene TRBJ2-7; TRBD1 matches at 8 bases. The junction had 6 bases not matched to a gene; V was cut back by 0 bases and J by 1 base. Looked up from germline, CDR1 is SGHDT and CDR2 is YYEEEE. CDR3 length: 16 residues.

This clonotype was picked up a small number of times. The CDR3: CSASGQGLSVNTEAFF. In DNA form, the CDR3 reads TGCAGTGCTAGTGGGCAGGGGCTCAGTGTGAACACTGAAGCTTTCTTT. The J gene is TRBJ1-1, the V gene TRBV20-1; TRBD1 might be the D (6 bases). The CDR3 covers 16 residues. Trimming cost V 3 bases and J 0 bases, with 17 bases left between them. Germline loops: CDR1 DFQATT, CDR2 SNEGSKA (reference sequence).

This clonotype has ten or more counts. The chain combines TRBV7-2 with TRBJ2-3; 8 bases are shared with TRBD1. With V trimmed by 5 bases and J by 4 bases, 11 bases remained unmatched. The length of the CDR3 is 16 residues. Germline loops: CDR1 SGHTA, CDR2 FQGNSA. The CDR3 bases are TGTGCCAGCAGCCGAAAAAACAGGGGGAGCGCAGATACGCAGTATTTT. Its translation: CASSRKNRGSADTQYF.

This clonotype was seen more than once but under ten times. The CDR3 sequence is CASSPSIEAFF. CDR3 nucleotides: TGTGCCAGCAGCCCCTCGATTGAAGCTTTCTTT. This chain connects TRBV7-9 to TRBJ1-1; no firm D call. The CDR3 consists of 11 residues. Germline-derived CDR1 and CDR2 are SEHNR and FQNEAQ (reference sequence). With 5 bases removed from V and 7 bases from J, the gap between germline ends came to 8 bases.

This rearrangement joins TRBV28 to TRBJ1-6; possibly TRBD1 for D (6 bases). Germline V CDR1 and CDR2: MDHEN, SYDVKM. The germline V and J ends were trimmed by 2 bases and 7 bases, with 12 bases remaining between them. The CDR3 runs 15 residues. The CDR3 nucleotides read TGTGCCAGCAGTTTACAAACAGGGTTGAATTCACCCCTCCACTTT. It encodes CASSLQTGLNSPLHF. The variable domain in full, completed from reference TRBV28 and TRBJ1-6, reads DVKVTQSSRYLVKRTGEKVFLECVQDMDHENMFWYRQDPGLGLRLIYFSYDVKMKEKGDIPEGYSVSREKKERFSLILESASTNQTSMYLCASSLQTGLNSPLHFGNGTRLTVT.

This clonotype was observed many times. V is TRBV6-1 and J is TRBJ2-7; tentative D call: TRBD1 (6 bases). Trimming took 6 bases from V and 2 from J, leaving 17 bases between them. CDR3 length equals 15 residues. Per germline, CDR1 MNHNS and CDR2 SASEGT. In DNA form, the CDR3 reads TGTGCCAGCAGAGAATGGACAGAGTACGCCTACGAGCAGTACTTC. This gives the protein CASREWTEYAYEQYF.

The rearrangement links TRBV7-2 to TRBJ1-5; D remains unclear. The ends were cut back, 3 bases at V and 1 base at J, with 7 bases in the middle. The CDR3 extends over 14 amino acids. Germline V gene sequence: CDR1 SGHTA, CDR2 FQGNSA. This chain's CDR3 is CASSLGMSNQPQHF. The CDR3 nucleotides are TGTGCCAGCAGCTTGGGAATGAGCAATCAGCCCCAGCATTTT.

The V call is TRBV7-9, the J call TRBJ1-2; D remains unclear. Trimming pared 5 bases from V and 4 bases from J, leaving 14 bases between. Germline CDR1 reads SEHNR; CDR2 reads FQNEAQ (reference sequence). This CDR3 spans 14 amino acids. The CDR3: CASSHSLESYGYTF. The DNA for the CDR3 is TGTGCCAGCAGCCATTCCCTCGAGTCCTATGGCTACACCTTC.

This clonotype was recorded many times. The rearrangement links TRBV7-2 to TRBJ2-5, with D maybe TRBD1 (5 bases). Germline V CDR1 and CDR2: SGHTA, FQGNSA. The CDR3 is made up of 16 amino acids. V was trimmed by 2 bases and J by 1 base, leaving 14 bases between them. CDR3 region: CASSLSFRGSQETQYF. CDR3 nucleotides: TGTGCCAGCAGCTTAAGTTTTAGGGGTTCCCAAGAGACCCAGTACTTC.

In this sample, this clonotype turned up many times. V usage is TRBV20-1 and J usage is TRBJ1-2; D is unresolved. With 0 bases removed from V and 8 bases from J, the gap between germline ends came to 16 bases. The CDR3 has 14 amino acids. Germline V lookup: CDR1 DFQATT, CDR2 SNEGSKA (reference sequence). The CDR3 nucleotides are TGCAGTGCTAGAGATTTCGTGGGGAGCCGGGGCTACACCTTC. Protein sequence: CSARDFVGSRGYTF.

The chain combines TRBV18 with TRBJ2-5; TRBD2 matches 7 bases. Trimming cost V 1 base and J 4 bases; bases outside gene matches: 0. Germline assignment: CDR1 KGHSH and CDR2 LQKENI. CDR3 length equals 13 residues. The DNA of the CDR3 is TGTGCCAGCTCACCACTAGCGGGAGAGACCCAGTACTTC. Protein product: CASSPLAGETQYF.

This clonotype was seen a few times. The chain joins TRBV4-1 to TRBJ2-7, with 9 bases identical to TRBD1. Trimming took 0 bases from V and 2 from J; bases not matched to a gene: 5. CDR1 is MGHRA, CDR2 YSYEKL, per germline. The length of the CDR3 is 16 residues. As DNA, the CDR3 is TGCGCCAGCAGCCAAGATCCTCGACAGGGGGCCTACGAGCAGTACTTC. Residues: CASSQDPRQGAYEQYF.

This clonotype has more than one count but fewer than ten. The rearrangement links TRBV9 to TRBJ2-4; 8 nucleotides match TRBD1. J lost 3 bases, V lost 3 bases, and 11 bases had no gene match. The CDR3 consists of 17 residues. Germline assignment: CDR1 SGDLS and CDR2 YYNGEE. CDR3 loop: CASSADYVGTGKNIQYF. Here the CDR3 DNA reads TGTGCCAGCAGCGCAGATTATGTCGGGACAGGCAAAAACATTCAGTACTTC. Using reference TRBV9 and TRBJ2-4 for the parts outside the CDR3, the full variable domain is DSGVTQTPKHLITATGQRVTLRCSPRSGDLSVYWYQQSLDQGLQFLIQYYNGEERAKGNILERFSAQQFPDLHSELNLSSLELGDSALYFCASSADYVGTGKNIQYFGAGTRLSVL.

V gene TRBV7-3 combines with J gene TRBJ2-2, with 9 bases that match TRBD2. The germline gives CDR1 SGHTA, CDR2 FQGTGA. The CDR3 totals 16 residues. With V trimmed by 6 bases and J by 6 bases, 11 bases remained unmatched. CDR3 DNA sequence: TGTGCCAGCAGTCGGGCAGGCGGGGGGGCCGCCGGGGAGCTGTTTTTT. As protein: CASSRAGGGAAGELFF.